This TCR beta chain originates from a study of blood T cells in healthy people across ages. Study-wide results and caveats: Long-lived donors carried more naive CD4+ cells and greater diversity than aged donors.

This clonotype came up many times. Antigen specificity is unknown. Trimming pared 5 bases from V and 10 bases from J, leaving 12 bases between. The CDR3 is 12 residues long. CDR1 SGHTA and CDR2 FQGNSA come from the germline V gene. Researchers collected 9.5 to 10 milliliters of peripheral blood from every single donor. Primed by a sample-barcoded 5' primer and a J-beta primer mix, a second PCR proceeded for roughly 7 to 11 cycles. Carrying 12 random nucleotides, a template-switch adaptor labeled each individual cDNA molecule. TCRdb reprocessed the 5' RACE reads via MiXCR and lists one record per CDR3 protein. The sample includes approximately 680,000 distinct CDR3 sequences, about a third seen only once; the top ten take just over 15%.

The material sequenced was blood. The sequence came from a woman aged 80 or over in good health. The chain carries TRBV7-2 and TRBJ2-1, with D possibly matching TRBD2 (5 bases). CDR3 amino acids: CASSDGLGEQFF. The CDR3, as DNA: TGTGCCAGCAGCGATGGACTTGGCGAGCAGTTCTTC. Combining the CDR3 with reference TRBV7-2 and TRBJ2-1 gives the whole variable domain GAGVSQSPSNKVTEKGKDVELRCDPISGHTALYWYRQSLGQGLEFLIYFQGNSAPDKSGLPSDRFSAERTGGSVSTLTIQRTQQEDSAVYLCASSDGLGEQFFGPGTRLTVL.